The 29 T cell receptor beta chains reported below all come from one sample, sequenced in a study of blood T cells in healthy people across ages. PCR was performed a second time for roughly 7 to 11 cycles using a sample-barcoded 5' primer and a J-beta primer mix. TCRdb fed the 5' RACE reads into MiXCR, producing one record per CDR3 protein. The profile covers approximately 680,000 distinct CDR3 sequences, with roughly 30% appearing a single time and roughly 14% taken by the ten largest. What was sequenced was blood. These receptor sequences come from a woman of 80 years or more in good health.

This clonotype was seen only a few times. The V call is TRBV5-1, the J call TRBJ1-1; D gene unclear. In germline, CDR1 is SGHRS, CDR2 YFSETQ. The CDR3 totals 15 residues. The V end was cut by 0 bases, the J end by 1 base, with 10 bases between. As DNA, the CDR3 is TGCGCCAGCAGCTTGGTTAGTGGGCCGAACACTGAAGCTTTCTTT. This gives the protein CASSLVSGPNTEAFF. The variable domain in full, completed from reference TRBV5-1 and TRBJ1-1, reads KAGVTQTPRYLIKTRGQQVTLSCSPISGHRSVSWYQQTPGQGLQFLFEYFSETQRNKGNFPGRFSGRQFSNSRSEMNVSTLELGDSALYLCASSLVSGPNTEAFFGQGTRLTVV.

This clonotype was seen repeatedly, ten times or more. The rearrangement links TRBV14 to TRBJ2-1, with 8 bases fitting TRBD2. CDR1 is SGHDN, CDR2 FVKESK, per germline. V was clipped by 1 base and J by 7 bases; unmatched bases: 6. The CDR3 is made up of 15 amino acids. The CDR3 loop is CASSQAGLVTNEQFF. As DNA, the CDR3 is TGTGCCAGCAGCCAAGCGGGACTAGTGACGAATGAGCAGTTCTTC.

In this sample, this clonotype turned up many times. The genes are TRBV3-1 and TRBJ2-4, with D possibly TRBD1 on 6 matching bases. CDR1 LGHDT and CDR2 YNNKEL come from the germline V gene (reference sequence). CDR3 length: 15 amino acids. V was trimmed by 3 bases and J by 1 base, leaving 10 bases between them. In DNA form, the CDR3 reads TGTGCCAGCAGCCAGGGGGCCGATGCCAAAAACATTCAGTACTTC. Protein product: CASSQGADAKNIQYF.

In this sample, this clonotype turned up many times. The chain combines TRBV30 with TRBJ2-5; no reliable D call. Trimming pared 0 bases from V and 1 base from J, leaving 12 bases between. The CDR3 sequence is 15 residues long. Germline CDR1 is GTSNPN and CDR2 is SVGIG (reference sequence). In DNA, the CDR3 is TGTGCCTGGAGTGTACGAATCAATTTCCAAGAGACCCAGTACTTC. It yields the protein CAWSVRINFQETQYF. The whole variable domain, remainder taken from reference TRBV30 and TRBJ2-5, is SQTIHQWPATLVQPVGSPLSLECTVEGTSNPNLYWYRQAAGRGLQLLFYSVGIGQISSEVPQNLSASRPQDRQFILSSKKLLLSDSGFYLCAWSVRINFQETQYFGPGTRLLVL.

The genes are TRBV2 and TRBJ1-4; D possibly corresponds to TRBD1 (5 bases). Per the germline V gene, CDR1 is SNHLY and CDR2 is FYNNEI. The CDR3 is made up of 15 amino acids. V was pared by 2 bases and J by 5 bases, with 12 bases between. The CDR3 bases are TGTGCCAGCAGTGAAACGGGGGAGAGCAATGAAAAACTGTTTTTT. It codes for CASSETGESNEKLFF.

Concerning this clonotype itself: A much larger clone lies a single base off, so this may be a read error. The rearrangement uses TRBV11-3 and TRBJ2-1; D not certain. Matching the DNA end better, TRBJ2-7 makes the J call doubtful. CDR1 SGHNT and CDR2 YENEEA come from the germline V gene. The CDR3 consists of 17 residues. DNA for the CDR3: TGTGCCAGCAGCTTAGATCGAGCAGGAAGCTCCTACAATGAGCAGTACTTC. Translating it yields CASSLDRAGSSYNEQYF.

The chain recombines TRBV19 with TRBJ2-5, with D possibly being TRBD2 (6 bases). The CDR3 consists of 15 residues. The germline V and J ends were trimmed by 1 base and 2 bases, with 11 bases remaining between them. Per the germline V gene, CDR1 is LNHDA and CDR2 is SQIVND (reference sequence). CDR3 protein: CASSIVGTSQETQYF. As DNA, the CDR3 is TGTGCCAGTAGTATAGTAGGGACTTCACAAGAGACCCAGTACTTC.

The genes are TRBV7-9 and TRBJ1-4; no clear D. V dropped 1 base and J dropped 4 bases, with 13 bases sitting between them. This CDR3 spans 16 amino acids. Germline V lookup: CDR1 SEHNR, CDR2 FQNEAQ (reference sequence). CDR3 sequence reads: CASSLGAAVYNEKLFF. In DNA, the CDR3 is TGTGCCAGCAGCTTAGGGGCGGCAGTCTATAATGAAAAACTGTTTTTT.

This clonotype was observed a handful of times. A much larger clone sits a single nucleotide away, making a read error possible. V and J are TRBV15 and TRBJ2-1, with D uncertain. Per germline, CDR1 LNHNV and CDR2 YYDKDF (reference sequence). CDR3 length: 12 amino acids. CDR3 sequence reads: CATSRAPNEQVF. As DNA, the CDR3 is TGTGCCACCAGCAGAGCCCCCAATGAGCAGGTCTTC.

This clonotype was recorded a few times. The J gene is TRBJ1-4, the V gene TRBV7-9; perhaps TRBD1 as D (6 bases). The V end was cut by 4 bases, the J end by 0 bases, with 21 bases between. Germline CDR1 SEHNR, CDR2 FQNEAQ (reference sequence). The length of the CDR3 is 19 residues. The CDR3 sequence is CASSSQVHGGRATNEKLFF. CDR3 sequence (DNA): TGTGCCAGCAGCTCCCAAGTCCACGGGGGCAGGGCAACTAATGAAAAACTGTTTTTT. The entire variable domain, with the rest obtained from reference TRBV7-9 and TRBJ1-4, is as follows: DTGVSQNPRHKITKRGQNVTFRCDPISEHNRLYWYRQTLGQGPEFLTYFQNEAQLEKSRLLSDRFSAERPKGSFSTLEIQRTEQGDSAMYLCASSSQVHGGRATNEKLFFGSGTQLSVL.

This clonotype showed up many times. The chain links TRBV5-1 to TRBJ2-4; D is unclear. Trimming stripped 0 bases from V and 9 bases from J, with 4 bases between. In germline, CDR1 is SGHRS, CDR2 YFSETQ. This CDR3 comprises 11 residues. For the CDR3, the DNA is TGCGCCAGCAGCTTGGAGGGCATTCAGTACTTC. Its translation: CASSLEGIQYF.

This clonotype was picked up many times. CDR3 loop: CASSLGGQRGEETQYF. The CDR3 DNA reads TGTGCCAGCAGTTTAGGTGGGCAGCGGGGAGAAGAGACCCAGTACTTC. V is TRBV12-3 or TRBV12-4 and J is TRBJ2-5, with 7 bases aligning to TRBD2. With 1 base clipped from V and 3 bases from J, the junction kept 8 bases outside the gene matches. The CDR3 contains 16 residues.

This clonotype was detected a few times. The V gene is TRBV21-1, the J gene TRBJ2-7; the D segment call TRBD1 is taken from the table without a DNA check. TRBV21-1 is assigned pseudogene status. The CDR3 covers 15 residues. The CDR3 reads CASSRPTGLAYEQYF. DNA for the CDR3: TGTGCCAGCAGCCGTCCGACAGGGTTGGCCTACGAGCAGTACTTC.

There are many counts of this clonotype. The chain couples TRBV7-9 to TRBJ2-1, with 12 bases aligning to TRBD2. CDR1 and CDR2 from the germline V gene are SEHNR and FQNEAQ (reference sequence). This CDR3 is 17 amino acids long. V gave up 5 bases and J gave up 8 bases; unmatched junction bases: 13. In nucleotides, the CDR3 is TGTGCCAGCAGCAAATTCCCTAGCGGGGGGGCCGGAGATGAGCAGTTCTTC. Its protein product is CASSKFPSGGAGDEQFF.

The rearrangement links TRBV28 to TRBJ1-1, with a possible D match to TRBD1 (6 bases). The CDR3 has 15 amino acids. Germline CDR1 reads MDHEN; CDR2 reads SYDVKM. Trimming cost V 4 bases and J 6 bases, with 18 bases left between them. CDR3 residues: CASSSYQGKRAEAFF. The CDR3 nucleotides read TGTGCCAGCAGTTCGTACCAGGGGAAGAGGGCTGAAGCTTTCTTT.

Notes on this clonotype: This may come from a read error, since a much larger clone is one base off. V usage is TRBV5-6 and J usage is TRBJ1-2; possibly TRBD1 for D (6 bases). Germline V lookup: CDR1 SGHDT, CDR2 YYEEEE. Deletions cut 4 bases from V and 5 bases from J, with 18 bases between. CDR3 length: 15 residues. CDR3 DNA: TGTGCCAGCAGCCCGGAGGGGGGGCGAAGGTATGGCTACACCTTC. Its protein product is CASSPEGGRRYGYTF.

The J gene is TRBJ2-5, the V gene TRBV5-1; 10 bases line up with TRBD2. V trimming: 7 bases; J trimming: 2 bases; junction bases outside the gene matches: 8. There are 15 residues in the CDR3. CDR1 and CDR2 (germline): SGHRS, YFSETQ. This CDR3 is CASALLAGRQETQYF. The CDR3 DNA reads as TGCGCCAGCGCACTACTAGCGGGGCGGCAAGAGACCCAGTACTTC.

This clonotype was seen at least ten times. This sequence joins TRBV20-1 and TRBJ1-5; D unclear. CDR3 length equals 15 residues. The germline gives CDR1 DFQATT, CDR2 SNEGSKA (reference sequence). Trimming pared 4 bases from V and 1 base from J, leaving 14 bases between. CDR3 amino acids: CSAIRDGKSNQPQHF. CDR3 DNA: TGCAGTGCTATACGTGACGGGAAAAGCAATCAGCCCCAGCATTTT.

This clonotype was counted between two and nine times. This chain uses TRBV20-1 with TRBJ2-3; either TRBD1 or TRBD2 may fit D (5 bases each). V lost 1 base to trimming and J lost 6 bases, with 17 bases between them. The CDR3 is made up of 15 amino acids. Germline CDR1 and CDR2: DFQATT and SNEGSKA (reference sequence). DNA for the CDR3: TGCAGTGCTAGAGGATGGCAGGGACCAAAGGATACGCAGTATTTT. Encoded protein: CSARGWQGPKDTQYF.

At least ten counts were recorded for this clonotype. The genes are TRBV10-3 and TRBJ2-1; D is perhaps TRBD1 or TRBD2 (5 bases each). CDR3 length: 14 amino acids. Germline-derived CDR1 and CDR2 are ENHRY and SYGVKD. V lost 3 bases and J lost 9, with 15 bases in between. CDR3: CAISDGEGVGEQFF. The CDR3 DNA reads TGTGCCATCAGTGACGGGGAAGGGGTTGGTGAGCAGTTCTTC.

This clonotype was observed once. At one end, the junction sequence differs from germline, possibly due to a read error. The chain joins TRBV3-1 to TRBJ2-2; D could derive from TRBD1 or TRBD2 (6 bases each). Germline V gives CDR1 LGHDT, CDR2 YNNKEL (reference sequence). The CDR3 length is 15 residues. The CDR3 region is CASSPPGAKTGERFF. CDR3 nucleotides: TGTGCCAGCAGCCCCCCGGGGGCGAAAACCGGGGAGCGGTTTTTT.

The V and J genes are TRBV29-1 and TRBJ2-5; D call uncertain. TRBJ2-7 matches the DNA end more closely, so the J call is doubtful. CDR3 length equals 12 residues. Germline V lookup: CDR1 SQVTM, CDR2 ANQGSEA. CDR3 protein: CSVGISGNEQYF. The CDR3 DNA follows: TGCAGCGTTGGGATATCAGGTAACGAGCAGTACTTC.

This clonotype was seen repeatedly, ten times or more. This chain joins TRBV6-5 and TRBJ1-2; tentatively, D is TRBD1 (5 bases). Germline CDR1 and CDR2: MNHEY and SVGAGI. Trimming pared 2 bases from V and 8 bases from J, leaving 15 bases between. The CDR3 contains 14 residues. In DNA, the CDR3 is TGTGCCAGCAGTTACAGCAGGGCCCTTGGCGGCTACACCTTC. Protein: CASSYSRALGGYTF.

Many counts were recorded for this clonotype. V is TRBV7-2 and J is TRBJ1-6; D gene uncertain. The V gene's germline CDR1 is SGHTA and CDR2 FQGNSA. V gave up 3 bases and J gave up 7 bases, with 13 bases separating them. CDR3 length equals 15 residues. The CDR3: CASSLGSNRNSPLHF. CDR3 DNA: TGTGCCAGCAGCTTGGGAAGTAATCGGAATTCACCCCTCCACTTT.

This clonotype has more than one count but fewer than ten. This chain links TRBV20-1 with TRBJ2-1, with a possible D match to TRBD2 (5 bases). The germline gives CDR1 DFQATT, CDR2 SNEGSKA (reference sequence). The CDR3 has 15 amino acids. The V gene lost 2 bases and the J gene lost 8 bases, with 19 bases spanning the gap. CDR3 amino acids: CSARNGMILGHEQFF. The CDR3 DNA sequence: TGCAGTGCTAGAAACGGGATGATCCTCGGCCATGAGCAGTTCTTC.

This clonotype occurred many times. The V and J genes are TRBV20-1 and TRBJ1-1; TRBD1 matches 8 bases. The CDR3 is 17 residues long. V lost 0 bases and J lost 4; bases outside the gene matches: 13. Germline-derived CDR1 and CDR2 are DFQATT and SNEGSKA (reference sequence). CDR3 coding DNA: TGCAGTGCTAGAGATCTGGGGGCCAGGGGGCATTTCACTGAAGCTTTCTTT. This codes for CSARDLGARGHFTEAFF.

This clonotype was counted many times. The CDR3: CASSLGLATYEQYF. CDR3 sequence (DNA): TGTGCCAGCAGCCTTGGACTAGCGACCTACGAGCAGTACTTC. The V gene is TRBV7-2, the J gene TRBJ2-7, with 9 bases aligning to TRBD2. Trimming removed 5 bases from V and 2 bases from J; junction bases left unmatched: 4. Germline assignment: CDR1 SGHTA and CDR2 FQGNSA. CDR3 length: 14 amino acids.

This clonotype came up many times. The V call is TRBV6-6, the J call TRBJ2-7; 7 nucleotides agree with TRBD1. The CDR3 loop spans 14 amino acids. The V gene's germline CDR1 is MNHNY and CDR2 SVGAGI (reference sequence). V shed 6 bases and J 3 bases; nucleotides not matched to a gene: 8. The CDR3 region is CASRSGTVLYEQYF. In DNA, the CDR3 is TGTGCCAGCAGATCCGGGACAGTACTCTACGAGCAGTACTTC.

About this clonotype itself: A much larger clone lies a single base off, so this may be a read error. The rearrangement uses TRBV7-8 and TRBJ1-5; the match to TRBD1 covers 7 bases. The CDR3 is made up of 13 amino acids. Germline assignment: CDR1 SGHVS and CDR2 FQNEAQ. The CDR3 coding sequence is TGTGCGGGGACAGAAGATAGCAATCAGCCCCAGCATTTT. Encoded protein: CAGTEDSNQPQHF.